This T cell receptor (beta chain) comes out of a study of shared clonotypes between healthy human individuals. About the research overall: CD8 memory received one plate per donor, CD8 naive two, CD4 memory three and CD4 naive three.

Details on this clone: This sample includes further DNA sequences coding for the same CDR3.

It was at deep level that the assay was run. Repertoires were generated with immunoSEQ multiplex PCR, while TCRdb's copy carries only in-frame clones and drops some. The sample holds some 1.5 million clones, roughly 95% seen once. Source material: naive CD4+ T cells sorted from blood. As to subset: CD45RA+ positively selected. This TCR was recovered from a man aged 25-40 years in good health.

CDR3 in DNA: TGTGCCAGCAGTTCTGGGACCTATGGCTACACCTTC. Amino acids: CASSSGTYGYTF. The chain couples TRBV28 to TRBJ1-2, with D possibly TRBD1 on 5 matching bases. The CDR3 is 12 amino acids. CDR1 MDHEN and CDR2 SYDVKM come from the germline V gene. Between the trimmed V and J ends, which lost 4 bases and 4 bases, there was a span of 7 bases.